Listed below are T cell receptor beta chains from one sample, sequenced in a study of beta chain features in type 1 diabetes. Using immunoSEQ multiplex PCR, the repertoire was profiled, and TCRdb retains in-frame clones only, with some absent. The data contain fewer than 450,000 clones, less than 15% of them singletons. Source material: naive CD4+ T cells from blood. The receptors come from a woman between 18 and 30 years old with type 1 diabetes. Each CDR3 is given with its conserved first and last residue. D genes are given only for firm matches. Some rows have no size entry. The others give once, few or many, or a class for an expanded clone.

d_gene	v_gene	j_gene	abundance	CDR3nt	CDR3aa
.	TRBV7-6	TRBJ2-1	.	TGTGCCAGCAGCTTAACCCGAGGGAATGAGCAGTTCTTC	CASSLTRGNEQFF
.	TRBV18	TRBJ1-2	.	TGTGCCAGCTCACGTTCCGAGAACTATGGCTACACCTTC	CASSRSENYGYTF
.	TRBV27	TRBJ2-3	.	TGTGCCAGCAGTCCCACTTCGGGGAATACGCAGTATTTT	CASSPTSGNTQYF
.	TRBV30	TRBJ2-3	.	TGTGCCTGGAGTACCGGCGGCCTACTGACAGATACGCAGTATTTT	CAWSTGGLLTDTQYF
TRBD1	TRBV28	TRBJ2-1	.	TGTGCCAGCAGTGGTATCCAGGGGGCCGGGTACAATGAGCAGTTCTTC	CASSGIQGAGYNEQFF
TRBD1	TRBV27	TRBJ1-2	few	TGTGCCAGCAGTTCAATGGGGACAGGGCTTTACTATGGCTACACCTTC	CASSSMGTGLYYGYTF
TRBD1	TRBV6-5	TRBJ2-7	.	TGTGCCAGCAGTTACCGAGCGGACAGGATCTACGAGCAGTACTTC	CASSYRADRIYEQYF
.	TRBV18	TRBJ1-2	few	TGTGCCAGCTCACCACCCTCAGGGGCAGCGAATGGCTACACCTTC	CASSPPSGAANGYTF
.	TRBV30	TRBJ1-4	few	TGTGCCTGCCGAGGTACAGGGAATGAAAAACTGTTTTTT	CACRGTGNEKLFF
.	TRBV5-1	TRBJ2-3	few	TGCGCCAGCAGCGCGGGTCCTAGCACAGATACGCAGTATTTT	CASSAGPSTDTQYF
TRBD2	TRBV2	TRBJ2-1	few	TGTGCCAGCAGTCCCAATGATCTACTAGCGGGAGGACCGAATGAGCAGTTCTTC	CASSPNDLLAGGPNEQFF
.	TRBV7-2	TRBJ2-3	.	TGTGCCAGCAGCCCGTTCGCCGCGGCGGGGACAGATACGCAGTATTTT	CASSPFAAAGTDTQYF
.	TRBV29-1	TRBJ1-1	few	TGCAGCGTTTCCCAGCGGCTGAACACTGAAGCTTTCTTT	CSVSQRLNTEAFF
.	TRBV30	TRBJ1-1	.	TGTGCCTGGAGTACGGGGGGCACTGAAGCTTTCTTT	CAWSTGGTEAFF
TRBD2	TRBV6-6	TRBJ2-5	.	TGTGCCAGCAGACTAGCGGGTCAAGAGACCCAGTACTTC	CASRLAGQETQYF
.	TRBV18	TRBJ2-7	few	TGTGCCAGCTCACCACCCGCGGTCCACGAGCAGTACTTC	CASSPPAVHEQYF
.	TRBV5-4	TRBJ2-7	.	TGTGCCAGCAGCTTAGGTGAGACAGGTCCTTATGAGCAGTACTTC	CASSLGETGPYEQYF
TRBD1	TRBV7-2	TRBJ2-1	few	TGTGCCAGCAGGGTAAGACAGGGTCCGGTTGAGCAGTTCTTC	CASRVRQGPVEQFF
TRBD2	TRBV7-2	TRBJ2-1	.	TGTGCCAGCAGCTCGCGACTAGCGGCTTCCTACAATGAGCAGTTCTTC	CASSSRLAASYNEQFF
.	TRBV18	TRBJ2-3	few	TGTGCCAGCTCACCGTGGCCCTTCAGCACAGATACGCAGTATTTT	CASSPWPFSTDTQYF
.	TRBV5-1	TRBJ2-3	.	TGCGCCAGCAGCTTGGACCCCCCTGAGGTCTCAGATACGCAGTATTTT	CASSLDPPEVSDTQYF
TRBD1	TRBV27	TRBJ2-5	few	TGTGCCAGCAGCCCGACACCCTCTCGACAGGGTTCCCCAAGAGAGACCCAGTACTTC	CASSPTPSRQGSPRETQYF